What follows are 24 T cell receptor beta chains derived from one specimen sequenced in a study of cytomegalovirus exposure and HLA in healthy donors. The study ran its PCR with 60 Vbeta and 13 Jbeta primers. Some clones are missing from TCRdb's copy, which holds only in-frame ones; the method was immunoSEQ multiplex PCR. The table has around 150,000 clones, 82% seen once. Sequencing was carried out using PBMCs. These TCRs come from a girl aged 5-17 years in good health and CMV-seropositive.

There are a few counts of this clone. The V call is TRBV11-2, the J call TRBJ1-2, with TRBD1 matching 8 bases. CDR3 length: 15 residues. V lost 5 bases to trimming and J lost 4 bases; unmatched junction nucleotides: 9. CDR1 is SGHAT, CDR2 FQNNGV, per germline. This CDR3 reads CASSTSQGARYGYTF. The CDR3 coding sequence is TGTGCCAGCAGCACATCTCAGGGGGCGCGCTATGGCTACACCTTC.

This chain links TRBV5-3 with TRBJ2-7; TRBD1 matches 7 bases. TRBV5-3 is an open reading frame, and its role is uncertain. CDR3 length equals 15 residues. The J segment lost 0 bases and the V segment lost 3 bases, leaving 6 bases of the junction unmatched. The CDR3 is CARSCRGNSSYEQYF. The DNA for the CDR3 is TGTGCCAGAAGCTGCAGGGGGAATAGCTCCTACGAGCAGTACTTC.

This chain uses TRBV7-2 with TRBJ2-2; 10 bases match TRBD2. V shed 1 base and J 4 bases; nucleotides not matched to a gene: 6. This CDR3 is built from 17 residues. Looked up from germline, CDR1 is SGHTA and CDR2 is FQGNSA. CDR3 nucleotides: TGTGCCAGCAGCTTAGGCTTAGCGGGGGGTACCACCGGGGAGCTGTTTTTT. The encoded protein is CASSLGLAGGTTGELFF.

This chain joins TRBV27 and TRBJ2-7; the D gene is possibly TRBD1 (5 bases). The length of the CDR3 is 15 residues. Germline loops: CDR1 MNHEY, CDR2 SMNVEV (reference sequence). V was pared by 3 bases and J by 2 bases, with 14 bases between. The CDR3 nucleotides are TGTGCCAGCAGTTTGTATAGGACATACACCTACGAGCAGTACTTC. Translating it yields CASSLYRTYTYEQYF.

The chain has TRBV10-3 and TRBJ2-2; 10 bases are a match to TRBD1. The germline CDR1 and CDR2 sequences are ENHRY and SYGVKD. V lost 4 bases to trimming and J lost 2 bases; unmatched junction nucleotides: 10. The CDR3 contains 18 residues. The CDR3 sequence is CAISGIRGQGQNTGELFF. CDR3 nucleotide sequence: TGTGCCATCAGTGGAATTCGGGGACAGGGGCAAAACACCGGGGAGCTGTTTTTT.

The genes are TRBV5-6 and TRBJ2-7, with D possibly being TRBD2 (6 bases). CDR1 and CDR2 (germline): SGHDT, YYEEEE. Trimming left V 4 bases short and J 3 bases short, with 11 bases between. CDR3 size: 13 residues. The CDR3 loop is CASSTPGDYEQYF. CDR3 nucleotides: TGTGCCAGCAGCACCCCGGGGGACTACGAGCAGTACTTC. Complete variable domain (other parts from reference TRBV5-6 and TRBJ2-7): DAGVTQSPTHLIKTRGQQVTLRCSPKSGHDTVSWYQQALGQGPQFIFQYYEEEERQRGNFPDRFSGHQFPNYSSELNVNALLLGDSALYLCASSTPGDYEQYFGPGTRLTVT.

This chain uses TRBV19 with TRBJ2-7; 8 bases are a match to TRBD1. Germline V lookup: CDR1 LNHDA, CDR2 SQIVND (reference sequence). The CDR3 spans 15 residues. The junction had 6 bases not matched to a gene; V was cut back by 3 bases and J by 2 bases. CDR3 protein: CASSMVDRAAYEQYF. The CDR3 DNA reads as TGTGCCAGTAGTATGGTGGACAGGGCCGCCTACGAGCAGTACTTC.

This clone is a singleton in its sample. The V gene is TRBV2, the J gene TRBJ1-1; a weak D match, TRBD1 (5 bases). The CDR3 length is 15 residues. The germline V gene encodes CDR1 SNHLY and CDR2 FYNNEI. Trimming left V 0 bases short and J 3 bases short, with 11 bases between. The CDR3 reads CASSEARGGDTEAFF. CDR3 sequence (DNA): TGTGCCAGCAGTGAAGCGCGGGGGGGAGACACTGAAGCTTTCTTT.

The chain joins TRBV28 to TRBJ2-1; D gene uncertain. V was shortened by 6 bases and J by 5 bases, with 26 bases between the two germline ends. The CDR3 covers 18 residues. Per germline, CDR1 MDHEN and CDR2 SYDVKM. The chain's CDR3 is CASSALYTSPGTDNEQFF. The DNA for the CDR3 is TGTGCCAGCAGCGCGCTTTACACGTCTCCAGGCACTGACAATGAGCAGTTCTTC. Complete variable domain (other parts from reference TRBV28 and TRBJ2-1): DVKVTQSSRYLVKRTGEKVFLECVQDMDHENMFWYRQDPGLGLRLIYFSYDVKMKEKGDIPEGYSVSREKKERFSLILESASTNQTSMYLCASSALYTSPGTDNEQFFGPGTRLTVL.

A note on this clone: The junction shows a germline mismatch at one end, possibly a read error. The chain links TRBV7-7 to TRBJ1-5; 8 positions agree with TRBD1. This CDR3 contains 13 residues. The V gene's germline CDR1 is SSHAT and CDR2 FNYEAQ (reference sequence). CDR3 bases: TGTGCTAGCAGCGCGGACAGGGATCAGCCCCAGCATTTT. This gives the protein CASSADRDQPQHF.

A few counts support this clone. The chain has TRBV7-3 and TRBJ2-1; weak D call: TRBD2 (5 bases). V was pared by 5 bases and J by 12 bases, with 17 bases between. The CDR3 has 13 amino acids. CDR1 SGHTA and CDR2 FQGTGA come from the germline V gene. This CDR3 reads CASSTPPGGRQFF. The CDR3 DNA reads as TGTGCCAGCAGCACCCCCCCGGGCGGGCGGCAGTTCTTC.

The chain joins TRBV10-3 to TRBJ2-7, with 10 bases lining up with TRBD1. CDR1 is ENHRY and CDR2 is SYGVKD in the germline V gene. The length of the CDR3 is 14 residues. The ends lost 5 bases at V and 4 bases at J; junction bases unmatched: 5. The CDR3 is CAISSGQGIYEQYF. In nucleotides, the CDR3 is TGTGCCATCAGTTCGGGACAGGGGATATACGAGCAGTACTTC.

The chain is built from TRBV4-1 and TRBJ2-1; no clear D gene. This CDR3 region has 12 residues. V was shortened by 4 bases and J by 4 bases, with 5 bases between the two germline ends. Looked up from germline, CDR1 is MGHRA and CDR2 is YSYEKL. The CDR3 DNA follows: TGCGCCAGCAGCCCAGGATACAATGAGCAGTTCTTC. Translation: CASSPGYNEQFF.

Here the CDR3 reads CASSRTGNNQPQHF. The CDR3 nucleotides read TGTGCCAGCAGCCGGACAGGCAACAATCAGCCCCAGCATTTT. The chain has TRBV27 and TRBJ1-5; 7 bases map to TRBD1. The CDR3 is 14 amino acids. CDR1 MNHEY and CDR2 SMNVEV come from the germline V gene (reference sequence). Unmatched junction bases numbered 5, after V lost 6 bases and J lost 3 bases.

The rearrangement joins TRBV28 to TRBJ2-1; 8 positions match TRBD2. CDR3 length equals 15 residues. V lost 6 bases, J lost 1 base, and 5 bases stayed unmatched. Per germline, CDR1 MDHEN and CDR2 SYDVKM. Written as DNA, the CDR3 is TGTGCCAGCAGGGCCGTAGCGGGATCCTACAATGAGCAGTTCTTC. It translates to CASRAVAGSYNEQFF.

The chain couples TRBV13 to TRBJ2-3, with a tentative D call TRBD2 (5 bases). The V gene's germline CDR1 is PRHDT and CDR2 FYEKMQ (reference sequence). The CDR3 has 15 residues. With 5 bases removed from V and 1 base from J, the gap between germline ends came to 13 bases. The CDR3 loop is CASSSLAFRTDTQYF. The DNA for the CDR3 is TGTGCCAGCAGCAGCCTAGCATTTCGCACAGATACGCAGTATTTT.

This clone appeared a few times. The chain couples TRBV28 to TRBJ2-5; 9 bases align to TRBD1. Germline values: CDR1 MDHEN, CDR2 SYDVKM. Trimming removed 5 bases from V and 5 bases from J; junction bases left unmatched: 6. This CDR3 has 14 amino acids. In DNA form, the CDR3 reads TGTGCCAGCAGTGCAACAGGGGGCCGGGAGACCCAGTACTTC. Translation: CASSATGGRETQYF. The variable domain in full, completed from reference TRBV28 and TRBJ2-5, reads DVKVTQSSRYLVKRTGEKVFLECVQDMDHENMFWYRQDPGLGLRLIYFSYDVKMKEKGDIPEGYSVSREKKERFSLILESASTNQTSMYLCASSATGGRETQYFGPGTRLLVL.

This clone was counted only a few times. CDR3 bases: TGTGCCACGAACCGGAGGGGCCACACCGGGGAGCTGTTTTTT. It translates to CATNRRGHTGELFF. This chain links TRBV27 with TRBJ2-2; D might be TRBD2 (6 bases). This CDR3 has 14 amino acids. The germline gives CDR1 MNHEY, CDR2 SMNVEV (reference sequence). Trimming left V 10 bases short and J 3 bases short, with 15 bases between.

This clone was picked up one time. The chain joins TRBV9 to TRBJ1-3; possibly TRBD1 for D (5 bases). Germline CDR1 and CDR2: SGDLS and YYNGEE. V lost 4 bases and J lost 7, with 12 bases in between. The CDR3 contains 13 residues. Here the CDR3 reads CASSLGTLNTIYF. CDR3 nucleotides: TGTGCCAGCAGCTTGGGGACTCTGAACACCATATATTTT.

The CDR3 sequence: CASSVPGTGSYEQYF. The CDR3 coding sequence is TGTGCCAGCAGCGTCCCCGGGACAGGGTCCTACGAGCAGTACTTC. V and J are TRBV5-4 and TRBJ2-7; TRBD1 matches 9 bases. Germline CDR1 is SGHNT and CDR2 is YYREEE (reference sequence). J was trimmed by 1 base and V by 4 bases; bases with no gene match: 6. The CDR3 runs 15 residues.

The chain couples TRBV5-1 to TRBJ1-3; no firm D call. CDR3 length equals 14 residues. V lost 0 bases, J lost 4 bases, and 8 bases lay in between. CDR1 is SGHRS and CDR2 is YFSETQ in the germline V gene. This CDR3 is CASSLASKGNTIYF. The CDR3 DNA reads TGCGCCAGCAGCTTGGCTAGCAAAGGAAACACCATATATTTT.

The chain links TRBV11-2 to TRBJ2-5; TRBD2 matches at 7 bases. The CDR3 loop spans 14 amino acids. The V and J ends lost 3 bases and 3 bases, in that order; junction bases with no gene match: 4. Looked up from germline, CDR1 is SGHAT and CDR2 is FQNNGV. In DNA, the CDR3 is TGTGCCAGCAGCTTCACGACTAGCAAAGAGACCCAGTACTTC. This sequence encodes CASSFTTSKETQYF.

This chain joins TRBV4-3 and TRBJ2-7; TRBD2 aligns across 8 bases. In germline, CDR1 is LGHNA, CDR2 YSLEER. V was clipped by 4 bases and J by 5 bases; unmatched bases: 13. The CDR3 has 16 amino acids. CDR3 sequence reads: CASSLSPGGAANEQYF. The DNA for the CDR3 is TGCGCCAGCAGCCTTTCCCCCGGGGGGGCCGCCAACGAGCAGTACTTC.

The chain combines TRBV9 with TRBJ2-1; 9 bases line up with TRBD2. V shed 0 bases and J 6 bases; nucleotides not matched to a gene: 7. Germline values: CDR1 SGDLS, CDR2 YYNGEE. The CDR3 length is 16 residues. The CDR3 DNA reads TGTGCCAGCAGCGTAGGGGTACTAGCGGGCTTCAATGAGCAGTTCTTC. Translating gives CASSVGVLAGFNEQFF.